The rows below give T cell receptor beta chains drawn from one sample of a study of human T cells and chemical hapten exposure. Via MiXCR, TCRdb re-called the RACE reads, giving one row per CDR3 protein. The table lists approximately 260,000 distinct CDR3 sequences, about 8.6% of them singletons. Sequenced material: whole blood, taken in connection with sensitization to the hapten diphenylcyclopropenone (DPC). These TCRs come from a woman aged 40 to 55 with alopecia areata. Some clones in this sample may be carry-over from other donors' samples. Each CDR3 is given with its conserved first and last residue. The order of the fields is V gene, D gene, J gene, clone size, CDR3 DNA, CDR3 protein. D genes are given only for firm matches. Rows may omit the clone size; those that give it use once, few, many or a size class.

V gene: TRBV20-1; D gene: TRBD1; J gene: TRBJ2-3; clone size: many; CDR3 DNA: TGCAGTGCTCCGACAGGGGCGGTTTCTGTAGATACGCAGTATTTT; CDR3 protein: CSAPTGAVSVDTQYF
V gene: TRBV27; D gene: TRBD1; J gene: TRBJ2-7; clone size: -; CDR3 DNA: TGTGCCAGCAGTTCTGGGACAGGGGTTCTTTACGAGCAGTACTTC; CDR3 protein: CASSSGTGVLYEQYF
V gene: TRBV29-1; D gene: -; J gene: TRBJ1-2; clone size: many; CDR3 DNA: TGCAGCGTCGAGGGGCAGGGTGTGGGCTACACCTTC; CDR3 protein: CSVEGQGVGYTF
V gene: TRBV29-1; D gene: -; J gene: TRBJ2-1; clone size: few; CDR3 DNA: TGCAGCGTTGAAGATCGGAGAGGGCGGTCCTACAATGAGCAGTTCTTC; CDR3 protein: CSVEDRRGRSYNEQFF
V gene: TRBV27; D gene: -; J gene: TRBJ2-7; clone size: -; CDR3 DNA: TGTGCCAGCAGTTGGAGGCTAGGAGACGAGCAGTACTTC; CDR3 protein: CASSWRLGDEQYF
V gene: TRBV7-9; D gene: TRBD1; J gene: TRBJ2-1; clone size: few; CDR3 DNA: TGTGCCAGCAGCCGAGAAACAGGGGGCAATGAGCAGTTCTTC; CDR3 protein: CASSRETGGNEQFF
V gene: TRBV28; D gene: TRBD2; J gene: TRBJ2-3; clone size: many; CDR3 DNA: TGTGCCAGCAGTTTGCCGACGTTAGCGGGAGCAGATACGCAGTATTTT; CDR3 protein: CASSLPTLAGADTQYF
V gene: TRBV7-6; D gene: -; J gene: TRBJ1-1; clone size: -; CDR3 DNA: TGTGCCAGCAGCCTTACGTCTTCAGGGTCTGAAGCTTTCTTT; CDR3 protein: CASSLTSSGSEAFF
V gene: TRBV9; D gene: TRBD2; J gene: TRBJ2-7; clone size: -; CDR3 DNA: TGTGCCAGCAGCGTAGACGGGAGGCCCTACGAGCAGTACTTC; CDR3 protein: CASSVDGRPYEQYF
V gene: TRBV20-1; D gene: TRBD2; J gene: TRBJ2-3; clone size: many; CDR3 DNA: TGCAGTGCTGGGACTAGCGGGAGAGATACGCAGTATTTT; CDR3 protein: CSAGTSGRDTQYF
V gene: TRBV6-6; D gene: TRBD2; J gene: TRBJ2-1; clone size: many; CDR3 DNA: TGTGCCAGCACCCTAGCGGGAGGCAACAATGAGCAGTTCTTC; CDR3 protein: CASTLAGGNNEQFF
V gene: TRBV28; D gene: -; J gene: TRBJ1-1; clone size: -; CDR3 DNA: TGTGCCAGCAGTCTTCAGAGGGGCAGTATCACTGAAGCTTTCTTT; CDR3 protein: CASSLQRGSITEAFF
V gene: TRBV27; D gene: -; J gene: TRBJ2-5; clone size: -; CDR3 DNA: TGTGCCAGCAGTCCCGACGACAGGAGCCAAGAGACCCAGTACTTC; CDR3 protein: CASSPDDRSQETQYF
V gene: TRBV5-1; D gene: -; J gene: TRBJ1-5; clone size: few; CDR3 DNA: TGCGCCAGCAGCCCAACAGCGGGGGACAATCAGCCCCAGCATTTT; CDR3 protein: CASSPTAGDNQPQHF
V gene: TRBV12-3/TRBV12-4; D gene: TRBD2; J gene: TRBJ2-2; clone size: many; CDR3 DNA: TGTGCCAGCAGTCCTAGCGGACCCGCCGGGGAGCTGTTTTTT; CDR3 protein: CASSPSGPAGELFF
V gene: TRBV9; D gene: -; J gene: TRBJ1-1; clone size: few; CDR3 DNA: TGTGCCAGCAGCGTGGTTAACAGGGATGAAGCTTTCTTT; CDR3 protein: CASSVVNRDEAFF
V gene: TRBV4-2; D gene: TRBD1; J gene: TRBJ2-2; clone size: few; CDR3 DNA: TGTGCCAGCAGCCAATCGGGACAGTTGAACACCGGGGAGCTGTTTTTT; CDR3 protein: CASSQSGQLNTGELFF
V gene: TRBV10-3; D gene: TRBD2; J gene: TRBJ2-3; clone size: few; CDR3 DNA: TGTGCCATCAGTCTACTAGCGGGAGGGACAGATACGCAGTATTTT; CDR3 protein: CAISLLAGGTDTQYF
V gene: TRBV7-2; D gene: TRBD1; J gene: TRBJ1-6; clone size: many; CDR3 DNA: TGTGCCAGCAGCCCCGGACAGGGCTCACCCCTCCACTTT; CDR3 protein: CASSPGQGSPLHF
V gene: TRBV5-4; D gene: TRBD1; J gene: TRBJ2-3; clone size: -; CDR3 DNA: TGTGCCAGCAGCCCAACCACAGGGGCGACAGATACGCAGTATTTT; CDR3 protein: CASSPTTGATDTQYF
V gene: TRBV20-1; D gene: -; J gene: TRBJ2-2; clone size: -; CDR3 DNA: TGCAGTGCTAGAGATGGGCTGCCCCCGGCCGGGGAGCTGTTTTTT; CDR3 protein: CSARDGLPPAGELFF
V gene: TRBV29-1; D gene: -; J gene: TRBJ1-1; clone size: -; CDR3 DNA: TGCAGCGTTGAAGAGACCGAGAGGGCTGAAGCTTTCTTT; CDR3 protein: CSVEETERAEAFF
V gene: TRBV6-5; D gene: TRBD1; J gene: TRBJ1-5; clone size: -; CDR3 DNA: TGTGCCAGCAGTAAGACAGGGGCTCGTAGCAATCAGCCCCAGCATTTT; CDR3 protein: CASSKTGARSNQPQHF
V gene: TRBV21-1; D gene: -; J gene: TRBJ2-3; clone size: many; CDR3 DNA: TGTGCCAGCAGCAAAACTAGCGGGAGAGATACGCAGTATTTT; CDR3 protein: CASSKTSGRDTQYF
V gene: TRBV7-2; D gene: -; J gene: TRBJ2-3; clone size: -; CDR3 DNA: TGTGCCAGCAGTCCGGGCAGGGGTGTAAATACGCAGTATTTT; CDR3 protein: CASSPGRGVNTQYF
V gene: TRBV18; D gene: -; J gene: TRBJ2-5; clone size: few; CDR3 DNA: TGTGCCAGCCAGCGAGGCCCCGGTATTGGAGAGACCCAGTACTTC; CDR3 protein: CASQRGPGIGETQYF
V gene: TRBV10-3; D gene: TRBD2; J gene: TRBJ2-3; clone size: many; CDR3 DNA: TGTGCCATCGGACTAGCGGGAGGCACAGATACGCAGTATTTT; CDR3 protein: CAIGLAGGTDTQYF
V gene: TRBV9; D gene: -; J gene: TRBJ2-5; clone size: -; CDR3 DNA: TGTGCCAGCAGCGCCTCTAGCGTCCAAGAGACCCAGTACTTC; CDR3 protein: CASSASSVQETQYF
V gene: TRBV7-2; D gene: -; J gene: TRBJ2-3; clone size: -; CDR3 DNA: TGTGCCAGCAGCTCTAGTTGGACAGATACGCAGTATTTT; CDR3 protein: CASSSSWTDTQYF
V gene: TRBV2; D gene: -; J gene: TRBJ2-4; clone size: many; CDR3 DNA: TGTGCCAGCAGTGAAGGTCGGAAAAACATTCAGTACTTC; CDR3 protein: CASSEGRKNIQYF
V gene: TRBV28; D gene: -; J gene: TRBJ1-1; clone size: many; CDR3 DNA: TGTGCCAGCAGTTTACAGGGGAGCACTGAAGCTTTCTTT; CDR3 protein: CASSLQGSTEAFF
V gene: TRBV5-1; D gene: -; J gene: TRBJ2-1; clone size: -; CDR3 DNA: TGCGCCAGCAGCTTAGAGGTTGGGATGGGCCGGGCAATCGAGCAGTTCTTC; CDR3 protein: CASSLEVGMGRAIEQFF
V gene: TRBV28; D gene: -; J gene: TRBJ1-3; clone size: few; CDR3 DNA: TGTGCCAGCCACGTCGGAAAGGAAAACACCATATATTTT; CDR3 protein: CASHVGKENTIYF
V gene: TRBV7-6; D gene: TRBD2; J gene: TRBJ2-1; clone size: few; CDR3 DNA: TGTGCCAGCAGCTTAGGATTACGCGGGAGACTCTACAATGAGCAGTTCTTC; CDR3 protein: CASSLGLRGRLYNEQFF
V gene: TRBV20-1; D gene: -; J gene: TRBJ2-7; clone size: few; CDR3 DNA: TGCAGTGCGGCTAGGGACTTAGCCTACGAGCAGTACTTC; CDR3 protein: CSAARDLAYEQYF
V gene: TRBV24-1; D gene: -; J gene: TRBJ2-2; clone size: -; CDR3 DNA: TGTGCCACCAGTGGCCAGGGAGACACCGGGGAGCTGTTTTTT; CDR3 protein: CATSGQGDTGELFF
V gene: TRBV29-1; D gene: -; J gene: TRBJ2-6; clone size: -; CDR3 DNA: TGCAGCGTGATCGGGGCCAACGTCCTGACTTTC; CDR3 protein: CSVIGANVLTF
V gene: TRBV5-1; D gene: TRBD2; J gene: TRBJ2-3; clone size: -; CDR3 DNA: TGCGCCAGCAGCTCGATTGGGACTAGCGGGAGCACAGATACGCAGTATTTT; CDR3 protein: CASSSIGTSGSTDTQYF
V gene: TRBV12-3/TRBV12-4; D gene: TRBD1; J gene: TRBJ2-3; clone size: -; CDR3 DNA: TGTGCCAGCAGTTTCCGGGACAGGGGGCTGTATTTT; CDR3 protein: CASSFRDRGLYF
V gene: TRBV5-1; D gene: -; J gene: TRBJ2-4; clone size: -; CDR3 DNA: TGCGCCAGCAGCTTAGAGACTAGTGGAAACATTCAGTACTTC; CDR3 protein: CASSLETSGNIQYF
V gene: TRBV10-3; D gene: -; J gene: TRBJ1-4; clone size: few; CDR3 DNA: TGTGCCATCAGTGAGTCTAGAACAGTTAATGAAAAACTGTTTTTT; CDR3 protein: CAISESRTVNEKLFF
V gene: TRBV2; D gene: -; J gene: TRBJ2-7; clone size: -; CDR3 DNA: TGTGCCAGCCACTACAGGGAGTCCCCCTACGAGCAGTACTTC; CDR3 protein: CASHYRESPYEQYF
V gene: TRBV5-4; D gene: -; J gene: TRBJ1-6; clone size: -; CDR3 DNA: TGTGCCAGCAGCTTTAGTGGGCTCGGTAATTCACCCCTCCACTTT; CDR3 protein: CASSFSGLGNSPLHF
V gene: TRBV18; D gene: TRBD1; J gene: TRBJ1-1; clone size: few; CDR3 DNA: TGTGCCAGCTCACCCCAGGGACAGGGTGGCGCTGAAGCTTTCTTT; CDR3 protein: CASSPQGQGGAEAFF
V gene: TRBV7-2; D gene: TRBD2; J gene: TRBJ2-7; clone size: -; CDR3 DNA: TGTGCCAGCAGCGTGAGATCCGGGACTAGCGGGGTCAGCTACGAGCAGTACTTC; CDR3 protein: CASSVRSGTSGVSYEQYF
V gene: TRBV20-1; D gene: TRBD2; J gene: TRBJ2-1; clone size: few; CDR3 DNA: TGCAGTGCTAGTTTAACTAGCGGGAGTGGGGAGCAGTTCTTC; CDR3 protein: CSASLTSGSGEQFF
V gene: TRBV5-1; D gene: -; J gene: TRBJ2-1; clone size: -; CDR3 DNA: TGCGCCAGCAGCCCATCAAACCAAAATGAGCAGTTCTTC; CDR3 protein: CASSPSNQNEQFF
V gene: TRBV6-1; D gene: -; J gene: TRBJ1-3; clone size: -; CDR3 DNA: TGTGCCAGCAGTGAAGTCCGGAACACCATATATTTT; CDR3 protein: CASSEVRNTIYF
V gene: TRBV6-5; D gene: -; J gene: TRBJ2-7; clone size: few; CDR3 DNA: TGTGCCAGCAGTAGCGGCGGGGTCTACGAGCAGTACTTC; CDR3 protein: CASSSGGVYEQYF
V gene: TRBV3-1; D gene: TRBD2; J gene: TRBJ2-1; clone size: -; CDR3 DNA: TGTGCCAGCAAAGGGACTAGCGGGAGTCGGGGCGATGAGCAGTTCTTC; CDR3 protein: CASKGTSGSRGDEQFF
V gene: TRBV27; D gene: -; J gene: TRBJ2-5; clone size: -; CDR3 DNA: TGTGCCAGCAGTTCCCAGGGACAACGAGGCGAGACCCAGTACTTC; CDR3 protein: CASSSQGQRGETQYF
V gene: TRBV7-3; D gene: TRBD2; J gene: TRBJ2-3; clone size: many; CDR3 DNA: TGTGCCAGCAGCCCAGGGACTAGCGGGAGCACAGATACGCAGTATTTT; CDR3 protein: CASSPGTSGSTDTQYF
V gene: TRBV6-5; D gene: -; J gene: TRBJ1-4; clone size: many; CDR3 DNA: TGTGCCAGCAGTTACTCGGCAGGGAATGAAAAACTGTTTTTT; CDR3 protein: CASSYSAGNEKLFF
V gene: TRBV20-1; D gene: TRBD2; J gene: TRBJ2-1; clone size: once; CDR3 DNA: TGCAGTGCTAGTCAGTTTAGCGGGCGCTCCTACAATGAGCAGTTCTTC; CDR3 protein: CSASQFSGRSYNEQFF
V gene: TRBV10-3; D gene: TRBD1; J gene: TRBJ1-3; clone size: few; CDR3 DNA: TGTGCCATCAGGACAGGGAACTCTGGAAACACCATATATTTT; CDR3 protein: CAIRTGNSGNTIYF
V gene: TRBV5-6; D gene: -; J gene: TRBJ1-5; clone size: few; CDR3 DNA: TGTGCCAGCAGCCTTACAGGTCTCGGCAATCAGCCCCAGCATTTT; CDR3 protein: CASSLTGLGNQPQHF
V gene: TRBV7-3; D gene: TRBD2; J gene: TRBJ2-2; clone size: many; CDR3 DNA: TGTGCCAGCAGTCTTAGCGGGACCACCGGGGAGCTGTTTTTT; CDR3 protein: CASSLSGTTGELFF
V gene: TRBV28; D gene: TRBD2; J gene: TRBJ2-7; clone size: -; CDR3 DNA: TGTGCCAGCAGTCCCGAGACTAGCGGGAGTTTCGAGCAGTACTTC; CDR3 protein: CASSPETSGSFEQYF
V gene: TRBV6-5; D gene: TRBD2; J gene: TRBJ2-7; clone size: many; CDR3 DNA: TGTGCCAGCAGTAATAGTCCGGGACTAGCGGGAGTAGTTGAGCAGTACTTC; CDR3 protein: CASSNSPGLAGVVEQYF